This T cell receptor (beta chain) derives from a study of Graves' ophthalmopathy and Graves' hyperthyroidism. Study-wide results and limits: With a specificity of 72.22% and a sensitivity of over 65%, the model predicted ophthalmopathy progression.

This clonotype was detected ten times or more. Antigen unknown. Investigators amplified TCR beta CDR3 regions from RNA transcripts. A first-round RT-PCR used HTBI primers, followed by a second-round multiplex PCR. TCRdb passed the multiplex PCR reads through MiXCR, listing each CDR3 protein once. The repertoire has 900,000 to 1,200,000 distinct CDR3 sequences, about two fifths of them found once; the top ten carry over 8.5%. Germline V CDR1 and CDR2: LNHDA, SQIVND (reference sequence). This CDR3 has 15 amino acids. V was clipped by 0 bases and J by 8 bases, with 14 bases between them. Hyperthyroidism in these 18- to 65-year-old patients was newly diagnosed, lasting under 2 months. Uncontrolled infections, pregnancy, lactation or other autoimmune diseases led to patient exclusion. Diagnosis was based on clinical symptoms, serum thyroxine, TRAb, thyroid ultrasound and orbital computed tomography.

The sample was peripheral blood or thyroid tissue (not recorded which). This TCR came from an adult man with Graves' hyperthyroidism. V is TRBV19 and J is TRBJ1-5; D is unresolved. The CDR3 region has the DNA TGTGCCAGTAGTATAGATTGGGATTGGCAGGAGCCCCAGCATTTT. This sequence encodes CASSIDWDWQEPQHF.